This T cell receptor (beta chain) came from a study of CD4 T cells in relation to SARS-CoV-2 and coronaviruses (dated by TCRdb to about 2021). At the level of the whole study: HLA restriction was mapped for shared crossreactive spike epitopes using patient-derived lymphoblastoid cell lines. At the level of individual TCR clonotypes, the study evaluated whether memory CD4+ T cells crossreact between the spike proteins of SARS-CoV-2 and those of common cold coronaviruses. The Adaptive Biotechnologies TCR-sequencing kit was used to sequence samples from three pre-COVID donors and the naive versus memory experiments, whereas other data were Illumina-based. A different, Illumina-based TCR-beta assay was used to sequence expansion assays from other donors in the study.

DNA from uncultured naive and memory CD4+ T cells underwent immunoSEQ TCR-beta sequencing at deep resolution. Per the source publication's procedure: Preprocessing removed nonproductive sequences and CDR3s not starting with C, not ending with F or W, or shorter than 7 amino acids. Cultured and uncultured naive and memory CD4+ repertoires were searched for previously identified spike- and CEF-reactive CDR3s. Pairwise Levenshtein distance, computed with the stringdist R package after three terminal residues were trimmed from each end, was used as the measure of CDR3 homology. This is the immuneACCESS table as TCRdb keeps it, with only in-frame sequences that have V and J called. A part of the clones is gone; compared with another copy, unresolved V genes explain less than half, and the rest is unexplained. V, J and clone size reflect that table, while D and trimming were determined from the DNA. Counted in this sample were around 69,000 clones; about 94% of them appeared once. The ten largest clones add up to approximately 0.14% of the sample.

On the study overall, not on this receptor specifically: Pre-pandemic and post-infection samples were not both contributed by any donor, so tracing of the source of pre-existing responses was limited. Sequencing of naive versus memory cells indicated that the assay detects memory recall responses, not primary responses primed during culture. The study was constrained by small numbers of patients and of tested TCRs. Compared with monoreactive clones, crossreactive clones had significantly weaker SARS-CoV-2-driven expansion, a result consistent with antigenic imprinting. Memory CD4+ clonotypes crossrecognizing SARS-CoV-2 and at least one common cold coronavirus spike were found in around 65% of donors. Because the crossreactivity analysis focused on spike protein, crossreactivity against other viral proteins was not assessed.

For this clone: Its antigen is not yet known. Nothing much larger sits one base from this clone, and base qualities are not available.

CD4+ T cells from unexposed donors were collected before the COVID-19 pandemic (2011-2018). Naive and memory CD4+ T cells were separated from cryopreserved PBMCs by first enriching for CD4 and then performing EasySep naive CD4+ T cell enrichment. Leukapheresis product for the unexposed donors was bought commercially. Ficoll-Paque PLUS gradient centrifugation was used to isolate PBMCs from either whole blood or leukapheresis product. PBMCs were either cryopreserved at -140°C or used fresh in the expansion assay. The QIAamp Micro DNA Kit was used to extract genomic DNA from the CD4+ T cells. From a lookup of the germline V gene (reference sequence), CDR1 and CDR2 are LGHDT and YNNKEL. The CDR3 runs 13 amino acids, cysteine and phenylalanine included. Only the CDR3 region is kept as DNA, spanning 39 bases read in frame from base 1. Trimming at the junction amounts to 2 bases on V and 7 bases on J, and the germline ends lie 9 bases apart.

The source is a human donor in good health. The chain uses TRBV3-1 (or the pseudogene TRBV3-2) and TRBJ1-5; the D gene is perhaps TRBD1, from 6 matching bases. The sequenced sample consisted of naive CD4+ T cells from PBMCs. In the paper's terms, the cell subset or site label means: naive CD4+ T cells isolated by negative enrichment. The sequenced DNA is TGTGCCAGCAGCCAATACAGGGCGCAGCCCCAGCATTTT. The resulting protein is CASSQYRAQPQHF.